These 20 T cell receptor beta chains came from one sample sequenced in a study of tumor-infiltrating lymphocytes in primary liver carcinoma. The template, about 500 ng total RNA, yielded TCR beta cDNA made with a constant-region primer. ARM-PCR, slightly modified, supplied the TCR beta libraries through three nested multiplex PCR rounds. A C-beta reverse primer was combined with TRBV1-TRBV30 forward primers in the first two PCR rounds, and each round had 10 cycles. TCRdb reprocessed the multiplex PCR reads via MiXCR and lists one record per CDR3 protein. The sample shows a few hundred thousand distinct CDR3 sequences, approximately 58% of them seen only once. RNA isolated from unsorted whole blood supplied the blood RNA, with germline DNA also extracted. The sample taken for sequencing was peripheral blood. All receptors derive from a woman in her 30s with primary liver carcinoma and hepatitis B virus infection.

This chain joins TRBV10-2 and TRBJ1-2; D might be TRBD1 (5 bases). The length of the CDR3 is 15 residues. CDR1 and CDR2 (germline): WSHSY, SAAADI. The germline V and J ends were trimmed by 10 bases and 2 bases, with 20 bases remaining between them. In nucleotides, the CDR3 is TGCGCCATCCTAAGTTTGGGAGGACAAAACTATGGCTACACCTTC. Translating gives CAILSLGGQNYGYTF.

Remarks on this clonotype: The junction and the germline gene differ at one end; a read error may be behind it. This chain uses TRBV2 with TRBJ2-1; possibly TRBD2 for D (6 bases). Germline V gene sequence: CDR1 SNHLY, CDR2 FYNNEI. This CDR3 contains 14 residues. CDR3 residues: CASTRDWPYNEQSF. In DNA, the CDR3 is TGTGCCAGCACTAGGGACTGGCCCTACAATGAGCAGTCCTTC.

The chain employs TRBV11-3 and TRBJ2-1; D ambiguous. With 6 bases removed from V and 6 bases from J, the gap between germline ends came to 18 bases. Germline CDR1 SGHNT, CDR2 YENEEA. There are 15 residues in the CDR3. CDR3 in amino acids: CASRLLPEPGNEQFF. The CDR3 nucleotides read TGTGCCAGCAGATTACTTCCGGAGCCCGGCAATGAGCAGTTCTTC.

The chain has TRBV11-2 and TRBJ2-1; 7 nucleotides agree with TRBD2. CDR1 and CDR2 (germline): SGHAT, FQNNGV. The CDR3 is 14 residues long. The V gene end was trimmed by 8 bases and the J gene end by 7 bases; junction bases not matched to a gene: 11. This CDR3 reads CASGSTGGINEQFF. As DNA, the CDR3 is TGTGCCAGCGGCTCAACGGGAGGTATTAATGAGCAGTTCTTC.

A note on this clonotype: A read error is possible here, since a much larger clone lies one base away. V is TRBV29-1 and J is TRBJ2-1; D remains ambiguous. The V and J ends lost 4 bases and 15 bases respectively, with 16 bases between them. Germline V gene data show CDR1 as SQVTM and CDR2 as ANQGSEA. This CDR3 is 11 amino acids long. For the CDR3, the DNA is TGCAGCGTTGTAGGCAGGTTAGGATCGTTCTTC. This translates into CSVVGRLGSFF.

A remark on this clonotype: Sequence at one end of the junction differs from germline and may be a read error. The chain employs TRBV6-1 and TRBJ2-7; TRBD1 or TRBD2 may be the D gene (5 bases each). The germline V gene has CDR1 MNHNS and CDR2 SASEGT. The CDR3 totals 15 residues. CDR3 nucleotides: TGTGCCAGCACCCGGGACGCCGACCCCCTCTACGGGCAGTACTTC. It translates to CASTRDADPLYGQYF.

Note on this clonotype: This CDR3 fails to terminate in the conserved phenylalanine or tryptophan, so it likely reflects a read error. The rearrangement joins TRBV5-8 to TRBJ2-5, with D perhaps TRBD2 (6 bases). V lost 0 bases and J lost 0, with 12 bases in between. Germline assignment: CDR1 SGHTS and CDR2 YDEGEE. This CDR3 comprises 16 residues. The CDR3 spells CASSLGVRGNQETQYL. CDR3 bases: TGTGCCAGCAGCTTGGGGGTCCGGGGGAACCAAGAGACCCAGTACCTC.

This clonotype was counted between two and nine times. The CDR3 loop reads CASDGQGQETQYF. The CDR3 DNA reads TGTGCCAGCGATGGACAGGGGCAGGAGACCCAGTACTTC. The V call is TRBV11-3, the J call TRBJ2-5, with TRBD1 matching 9 bases. This CDR3 comprises 13 residues. CDR1 and CDR2 from the germline V gene are SGHNT and YENEEA. The ends lost 8 bases at V and 5 bases at J; junction bases unmatched: 6.

Ten or more counts support this clonotype. V and J are TRBV6-2 or TRBV6-3 and TRBJ2-2; D call uncertain. The CDR3 is 14 amino acids. Between the trimmed V and J ends, which lost 6 bases and 3 bases, there was a span of 11 bases. Germline V gene lookup returns CDR1 MNHEY and CDR2 SVGEGT. The CDR3 bases are TGTGCCAGCAGACGCCGGGCCCACACCGGGGAGCTGTTTTTT. It encodes CASRRRAHTGELFF.

Remarks on this clonotype: The junction differs from germline at one of its ends, possibly a read error. The CDR3 loop reads CASSSLGPNCGYTF. CDR3 DNA sequence: TGTGCCAGCAGTTCCTTAGGACCTAACTGTGGCTACACCTTC. V gene TRBV28 combines with J gene TRBJ1-2; D ambiguous. Germline V gene sequence: CDR1 MDHEN, CDR2 SYDVKM. The CDR3 extends over 14 amino acids.

There are a few counts of this clonotype. V and J are TRBV14 and TRBJ2-1, with a weak D call TRBD1 (5 bases). Germline CDR1 is SGHDN and CDR2 is FVKESK. The CDR3 runs 15 residues. The V end was cut by 4 bases, the J end by 3 bases, with 13 bases between. The CDR3 here is CASSRYDRLYNEQFF. CDR3 in DNA: TGTGCCAGCAGCCGGTACGACAGACTCTACAATGAGCAGTTCTTC.

The chain employs TRBV11-3 and TRBJ1-1, with D hard to call. Trimming stripped 10 bases from V and 0 bases from J, with 18 bases between. Germline CDR1 reads SGHNT; CDR2 reads YENEEA. The CDR3 consists of 15 residues. The CDR3 coding sequence is TGTGCCAACACCTACCGGGCGTGGATGAACACTGAAGCTTTCTTT. This sequence encodes CANTYRAWMNTEAFF.

Comments on this clonotype: Here the CDR3 omits its conserved ending phenylalanine or tryptophan, so a read error is the likely source. The chain has TRBV13 and TRBJ1-2; 9 nucleotides align to TRBD1. The germline V gene encodes CDR1 PRHDT and CDR2 FYEKMQ (reference sequence). The CDR3 has 17 amino acids. After removal of 5 bases from V and 7 bases from J, the junction contained 17 bases not matched to a gene. CDR3 nucleotides: TGTGCCAGCAGCCAACGCACCCTCCGGGACAGGGCCCCTGGCTACACCATC. Translating it yields CASSQRTLRDRAPGYTI.

This clonotype has ten or more counts. V usage is TRBV12-3 or TRBV12-4 and J usage is TRBJ2-7; D possibly corresponds to TRBD1 (6 bases). The V gene lost 6 bases and the J gene lost 2 bases, with 14 bases spanning the gap. The CDR3 has 14 residues. The CDR3 reads CASSQYGTTYEQYF. The CDR3 region has the DNA TGTGCCAGCAGCCAATACGGGACAACCTACGAGCAGTACTTC.

On this clonotype itself: One junction end does not reproduce the germline sequence, and a read error may be involved. This chain connects TRBV29-1 to TRBJ1-5; D gene uncertain. CDR3 length: 13 amino acids. The germline CDR1 and CDR2 sequences are SQVTM and ANQGSEA. The CDR3 loop reads CSAGVGSNHPQHF. CDR3 DNA sequence: TGCAGCGCTGGGGTGGGGAGCAATCATCCCCAGCATTTT. Complete variable domain (other parts from reference TRBV29-1 and TRBJ1-5): SAVISQKPSRDICQRGTSLTIQCQVDSQVTMMFWYRQQPGQSLTLIATANQGSEATYESGFVIDKFPISRPNLTFSTLTVSNMSPEDSSIYLCSAGVGSNHPQHFGDGTRLSIL.

Note on this clonotype: A much more abundant neighbour one base away suggests this may be a read error. The rearrangement uses TRBV30 and TRBJ2-3; a possible D gene is TRBD1 (5 bases). The J call is uncertain, as TRBJ1-5 better fits the DNA end. The CDR3 runs 15 residues. The germline V gene has CDR1 GTSNPN and CDR2 SVGIG (reference sequence). The DNA for the CDR3 is TGTGCCTGGAGTTCTGTCGAGGGGATTGCAGATACGCAGCATTTT. It codes for CAWSSVEGIADTQHF.

This chain uses TRBV6-4 with TRBJ2-3; D is unclear. Trimming cost V 3 bases and J 1 base, with 8 bases left between them. Germline CDR1 and CDR2: MRHNA and SNTAGT. The CDR3 extends over 14 amino acids. CDR3 coding DNA: TGTGCCAGCAGTGAAAGAAGGGGCACAGATACGCAGTATTTT. Translation gives CASSERRGTDTQYF.

This clonotype appeared once. The chain recombines TRBV6-4 with TRBJ2-1; TRBD2 matches 8 bases. CDR3 length equals 18 residues. The J segment lost 9 bases and the V segment lost 0 bases, leaving 16 bases of the junction unmatched. CDR1 is MRHNA, CDR2 SNTAGT, per germline. The CDR3 DNA reads as TGTGCCAGCAGTGACTCTTATTCGGCGGGGGGCACCCACAGTGAGCAGTTCTTC. This translates into CASSDSYSAGGTHSEQFF.

The chain combines TRBV18 with TRBJ2-7; D not certain. The CDR3 loop spans 12 amino acids. Germline CDR1 is KGHSH and CDR2 is LQKENI. V gave up 6 bases and J gave up 5 bases, with 11 bases separating them. The CDR3 loop reads CASSSDGNEQYF. The CDR3 nucleotides read TGTGCCAGCTCTTCGGACGGAAACGAGCAGTACTTC.

Concerning this clonotype itself: A much larger clone sits a single nucleotide away, making a read error possible. Likely a read error: the CDR3 ends without its conserved phenylalanine or tryptophan. V is TRBV6-1 and J is TRBJ1-2; D is unresolved. The germline V gene has CDR1 MNHNS and CDR2 SASEGT. The CDR3 has 12 amino acids. V lost 7 bases and J 4 bases, leaving 10 bases between the germline ends. CDR3 amino acids: CASTQAGYGYTY. In DNA form, the CDR3 reads TGTGCCAGCACCCAAGCGGGCTATGGCTACACCTAC.